The rows below give T cell receptor beta chains drawn from one sample of a study of human T cells and chemical hapten exposure. TCRdb itself ran the RACE reads through MiXCR, one entry per CDR3 protein. The sample lists 340,000 or so distinct CDR3 sequences, under 8% seen once, with approximately 8% in the top ten. Sequences were derived from whole blood, sampled in connection with sensitization to the hapten diphenylcyclopropenone (DPC). These receptors all stem from a woman under 30 with alopecia areata. Some clones in this sample may be carry-over from other donors' samples. Each CDR3 is given with its conserved first and last residue.

cdr3_aa	v_call	j_call
CASSPRENTGELFF	TRBV11-3	TRBJ2-2
CASSLSRITEAFF	TRBV27	TRBJ1-1
CASSSSVSKAQYF	TRBV7-2	TRBJ2-3
CAKTGTEAFF	TRBV28	TRBJ1-1
CATSGGPTDTQYF	TRBV4-3	TRBJ2-3
CASRPMGGRQPQHF	TRBV6-2/TRBV6-3	TRBJ1-5
CASSTNWGDRTSTDTQYF	TRBV7-2	TRBJ2-3
CASSQRRGLITYEQYF	TRBV28	TRBJ2-7
CSATSPSDSGEQYF	TRBV20-1	TRBJ2-7
CASSSTTGVSTDTQYF	TRBV28	TRBJ2-3
CASSILDGETQYF	TRBV27	TRBJ2-5
CASSPRSGRSYNEQFF	TRBV7-6	TRBJ2-1
CASSQVGADEQFF	TRBV4-3	TRBJ2-1
CASSFGQGNNSPLHF	TRBV27	TRBJ1-6
CASTRGGEQYF	TRBV28	TRBJ2-7
CASSLQGDKNIQYF	TRBV7-9	TRBJ2-4
CASSSTTGSNYGYTF	TRBV6-2/TRBV6-3	TRBJ1-2
CSARDRVNGNQPQHF	TRBV20-1	TRBJ1-5
CASSQSTVRSPLHF	TRBV4-3	TRBJ1-6
CASSWEKLNTGELFF	TRBV5-4	TRBJ2-2
CASSRKTQYF	TRBV7-9	TRBJ2-5
CASSPRGGGAAGANVLTF	TRBV7-3	TRBJ2-6
CASSQGQEYMGGYTF	TRBV18	TRBJ1-2
CASSHQTILGGHEKLFF	TRBV27	TRBJ1-4
CSAGSGGAGETQYF	TRBV20-1	TRBJ2-5
CASSFQGLDLSGANVLTF	TRBV7-8	TRBJ2-6
CASSKQGAGMSPLHF	TRBV7-7	TRBJ1-6
CASKYNQGGYEQYF	TRBV5-1	TRBJ2-7
CASSETGDRVAFF	TRBV5-1	TRBJ1-1
CASSQDPTERSYGYTF	TRBV4-2	TRBJ1-2
CASSLAGGPSGNTIYF	TRBV12-3/TRBV12-4	TRBJ1-3